Following are 8 T cell receptor beta chains from one sample sequenced in a study of blood T cell repertoires in COVID-19. Assay: immunoSEQ multiplex PCR; the TCRdb copy retains only in-frame clones and omits some. The sample holds around 160,000 clones; 70% to 90% are singletons and the top ten take roughly 13%. The sequenced sample was peripheral blood. These receptors were collected from a man in his sixties with active or convalescent COVID-19.

The chain links TRBV4-2 to TRBJ2-1, with 13 bases aligning to TRBD2. The CDR3 is 17 amino acids. J gave up 4 bases and V 4 bases, and 7 bases lay outside the gene matches. Germline lookup yields CDR1 LGHNA and CDR2 YNFKEQ. CDR3 nucleotide sequence: TGTGCCAGCAGCCCCGGGACTAGCGGGATCGCGTACAATGAGCAGTTCTTC. Protein: CASSPGTSGIAYNEQFF.

The chain recombines TRBV7-9 with TRBJ1-2, with D perhaps matching TRBD1 (6 bases). CDR3 length: 17 amino acids. The germline V gene has CDR1 SEHNR and CDR2 FQNEAQ (reference sequence). Trimming pared 4 bases from V and 6 bases from J, leaving 24 bases between. The CDR3 protein is CASSSPPGGAHLDGYTF. CDR3 coding DNA: TGTGCCAGCAGCTCCCCCCCGGGGGGGGCTCATTTGGATGGCTACACCTTC.

Written as DNA, the CDR3 is TGCGCCAGCAGCCAATCAGCAGGGAGGGGAAGCAATCAGCCCCAGCATTTT. Translating gives CASSQSAGRGSNQPQHF. The chain recombines TRBV4-1 with TRBJ1-5; the D gene is possibly TRBD1 (5 bases). Trimming removed 2 bases at V and 1 base at J, with 15 bases between. The CDR3 sequence is 17 residues long. Germline V gene sequence: CDR1 MGHRA, CDR2 YSYEKL.

V gene TRBV20-1 combines with J gene TRBJ1-2, with no clear D. This CDR3 contains 11 residues. From germline, CDR1 is DFQATT and CDR2 SNEGSKA (reference sequence). V gave up 7 bases and J gave up 8 bases, with 14 bases separating them. The CDR3 region has the DNA TGCAGTGTCCCGAAGGGAGGCGGCTACACCTTC. This gives the protein CSVPKGGGYTF.

This clone was counted a single time. The genes are TRBV10-3 and TRBJ2-2; 10 bases match TRBD2. The CDR3 extends over 14 amino acids. Germline values: CDR1 ENHRY, CDR2 SYGVKD. With 3 bases clipped from V and 8 bases from J, the junction kept 3 bases outside the gene matches. CDR3 sequence: CAISDSGREGELFF. CDR3 sequence (DNA): TGTGCCATCAGTGACAGCGGGAGGGAAGGGGAGCTGTTTTTT.

This chain uses TRBV5-6 with TRBJ1-5; D gene ambiguous. Looked up from germline, CDR1 is SGHDT and CDR2 is YYEEEE. V lost 0 bases to trimming and J lost 6 bases, with 13 bases between them. The CDR3 totals 15 residues. In DNA form, the CDR3 reads TGTGCCAGCAGCTTGGCCGGAACTATTAGTCAGCCCCAGCATTTT. Protein sequence: CASSLAGTISQPQHF.

The genes are TRBV5-5 and TRBJ2-7; TRBD1 matches 9 bases. The germline V gene has CDR1 SGHKS and CDR2 YYEKEE (reference sequence). Losses at the gene ends were 4 bases for V and 3 bases for J; bases not matched to a gene: 8. This CDR3 is 15 amino acids long. CDR3 bases: TGTGCCAGCAGCGTAAGGGGACAGGGATTCTACGAGCAGTACTTC. It is translated as CASSVRGQGFYEQYF.

In regard to this clone: Compared with germline, one end of the junction differs, possibly owing to a read error. The chain has TRBV7-8 and TRBJ2-5, with TRBD1 as a possible D gene (6 bases). The CDR3 loop spans 14 amino acids. CDR1 is SGHVS, CDR2 FQNEAQ, per germline. The CDR3 DNA is TGTGCCAGCAGCTTAGCCCGACAGGCCGCAGGGGCCGACTTC. Translated, it gives CASSLARQAAGADF.